The present T cell receptor beta chain was sequenced within a study of PD-1 blockade in classical Hodgkin lymphoma. Study results and limitations: CD8+ TCR diversity did not rise significantly by C4D1, unlike CD4+. Complete responders entered with baseline diversity on par with newly diagnosed patients, the results showed. Prior therapy or disease activity may underlie the repertoire differences, whose causes remain undefined.

The protocol was immunoSEQ multiplex PCR, while the TCRdb copy is restricted to in-frame clones and leaves out a portion. The sample includes some 33,000 clones, around 80% of them seen just once. On this clone itself: Its antigen is as yet unknown.

CDR3 length equals 14 residues. V was pared by 7 bases and J by 3 bases, with 1 base of the junction left unmatched. CDR1 and CDR2 (germline): LGHNA, YNFKEQ. The time point denotes: cycle 4 day 1 (C4D1), after more than five weeks of nivolumab. With no exception, relapse followed autologous stem cell transplantation in all patients, and brentuximab vedotin exposure varied. J is TRBJ2-1 and V is TRBV4-2; 12 bases are shared with TRBD2. The sequenced sample was peripheral blood mononuclear cells (PBMCs), obtained before the fourth cycle of nivolumab. The TCR comes from a human donor with classical Hodgkin lymphoma. In DNA, the CDR3 is TGTGCCAGCACTAGCGGGGGGGACTACAATGAGCAGTTCTTC. Its translation: CASTSGGDYNEQFF.